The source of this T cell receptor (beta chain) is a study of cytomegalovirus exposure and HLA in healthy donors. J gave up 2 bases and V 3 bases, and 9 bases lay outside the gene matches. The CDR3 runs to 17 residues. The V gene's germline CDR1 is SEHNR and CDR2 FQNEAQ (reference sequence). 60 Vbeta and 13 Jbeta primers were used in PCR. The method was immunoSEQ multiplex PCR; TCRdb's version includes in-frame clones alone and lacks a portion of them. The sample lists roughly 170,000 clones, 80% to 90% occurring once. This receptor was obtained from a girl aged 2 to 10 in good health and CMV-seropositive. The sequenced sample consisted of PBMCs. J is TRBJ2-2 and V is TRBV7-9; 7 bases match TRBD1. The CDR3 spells CASSFGRDSYNTGELFF. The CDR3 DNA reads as TGTGCCAGCAGCTTCGGAAGGGACAGCTACAACACCGGGGAGCTGTTTTTT.